The rows below give T cell receptor beta chains drawn from one sample of a study of shared clonotypes between healthy human individuals. Data came from immunoSEQ multiplex PCR; TCRdb stores just in-frame clones and leaves some out. The sample contains more than 850,000 clones, roughly 74% of which appear only once. Sequenced input: memory CD4+ T cells from PBMCs. The receptors here all came from a man aged 18-30 years in good health. Some clones in this sample may be carry-over from other donors' samples. Each CDR3 is given with its conserved first and last residue. The D gene is left open where the match is weak. Clone size is not always given. Where it is, it says once, few, many or a class for expanded clones.

v_call	d_call	j_call	clone_size	cdr3_aa	cdr3_nt
TRBV30	-	TRBJ2-7	-	CAWSVSGGRYEQYF	TGTGCCTGGAGTGTTAGTGGGGGTAGGTACGAGCAGTACTTC
TRBV28	-	TRBJ2-4	-	CARGDCRGHIQYF	TGTGCCAGGGGGGATTGCAGGGGCCACATTCAGTACTTC
TRBV6-5	-	TRBJ2-3	-	CASSYLGDTQYF	TGTGCCAGCAGTTACTTGGGTGATACGCAGTATTTT
TRBV11-1	TRBD1	TRBJ2-2	-	CASSLTGRNTGELFF	TGTGCCAGCAGCTTGACAGGGCGGAACACCGGGGAGCTGTTTTTT
TRBV28	-	TRBJ1-1	-	CASLTRNTEAFF	TGTGCCAGCTTGACACGGAACACTGAAGCTTTCTTT
TRBV5-1	TRBD2	TRBJ2-7	-	CASSSNVAGAGEQYF	TGCGCCAGCAGCTCCAATGTAGCGGGAGCGGGGGAGCAGTACTTC
TRBV15	TRBD1	TRBJ2-7	-	CATSRDLRTGDYEQYF	TGTGCCACCAGCAGAGATCTCAGGACAGGGGACTACGAGCAGTACTTC
TRBV2	TRBD1	TRBJ1-2	-	CASSPDRGDYGYTF	TGTGCCAGCAGTCCGGACAGGGGGGACTATGGCTACACCTTC
TRBV28	TRBD2	TRBJ2-1	-	CASIEFRGGGNEQFF	TGTGCCAGCATCGAATTCCGCGGGGGAGGGAATGAGCAGTTCTTC
TRBV19	-	TRBJ2-7	once	CASSSWGSTYEQYF	TGTGCCAGTAGTAGCTGGGGCAGCACCTACGAGCAGTACTTC
TRBV28	-	TRBJ1-4	-	CATRREAPNEKLFF	TGTGCCACACGCAGGGAAGCCCCTAATGAAAAACTGTTTTTT
TRBV5-1	-	TRBJ2-1	-	CASSLGGTSTSYNEQFF	TGCGCCAGCAGCTTGGGAGGGACTTCGACCTCCTACAATGAGCAGTTCTTC
TRBV7-3	-	TRBJ2-2	-	CASRQGRRELFF	TGTGCCAGCAGACAGGGAAGGCGGGAGCTGTTTTTT
TRBV29-1	-	TRBJ2-7	-	CSVSPGTNTYEQYF	TGCAGCGTTTCCCCGGGGACAAACACCTACGAGCAGTACTTC
TRBV6-5	-	TRBJ2-7	once	CASSLNPWGPYEQYF	TGTGCCAGCAGCCTAAACCCCTGGGGTCCCTACGAGCAGTACTTC
TRBV15	TRBD2	TRBJ2-2	-	CATSRAGGRATGELFF	TGTGCCACCAGCAGAGCTGGCGGGAGAGCGACCGGGGAGCTGTTTTTT
TRBV7-9	TRBD1	TRBJ2-1	-	CASASDPGQGYNEQFF	TGTGCCAGCGCTTCTGATCCGGGACAGGGATACAATGAGCAGTTCTTC
TRBV6-1	TRBD1	TRBJ1-6	-	CASKPGTGNSPLHF	TGTGCCAGCAAACCCGGGACAGGGAATTCACCCCTCCACTTT
TRBV7-6	TRBD2	TRBJ2-3	many	CASSDSGRARTDTQYF	TGTGCCAGCAGCGATAGCGGGAGGGCCCGCACAGATACGCAGTATTTT
TRBV19	-	TRBJ2-2	-	CASSPSGTVTGELFF	TGTGCCAGTAGTCCCTCCGGGACCGTCACCGGGGAGCTGTTTTTT
TRBV2	-	TRBJ2-7	few	CASSPGEHEQYF	TGTGCCAGCAGTCCTGGGGAACACGAGCAGTACTTC
TRBV9	TRBD2	TRBJ2-3	-	CASSPTGTSDVTQYF	TGTGCCAGCAGCCCTACCGGGACTAGCGATGTTACGCAGTATTTT
TRBV2	TRBD1	TRBJ2-7	once	CASRTGQGGIEQYF	TGTGCCAGCAGAACGGGACAGGGCGGCATCGAGCAGTACTTC
TRBV11-2	-	TRBJ2-1	-	CASSLEFVGRGYNEQFF	TGTGCCAGCAGCTTAGAGTTCGTCGGCAGGGGATACAATGAGCAGTTCTTC
TRBV30	TRBD2	TRBJ2-5	-	CAWSVGTSGKWETQYF	TGTGCCTGGAGTGTGGGGACTAGCGGGAAATGGGAGACCCAGTACTTC
TRBV5-8	TRBD1	TRBJ1-1	-	CASRKFTGDPEAFF	TGTGCCAGCAGAAAATTCACAGGGGACCCTGAAGCTTTCTTT
TRBV6-1	-	TRBJ2-1	-	CASSVRDRYNEQFF	TGTGCCAGCAGTGTCCGGGACCGATACAATGAGCAGTTCTTC
TRBV5-8	TRBD1	TRBJ2-7	-	CASSPGTGRAPNF	TGTGCCAGCAGCCCGGGGACAGGGAGGGCCCCTAACTTC
TRBV29-1	TRBD1	TRBJ1-1	few	CSVATGGNAFF	TGCAGCGTAGCTACAGGGGGCAACGCTTTCTTT
TRBV7-9	-	TRBJ2-3	-	CASSPRGVTDTQYF	TGTGCCAGCAGCCCCAGAGGAGTCACAGATACGCAGTATTTT
TRBV7-7	TRBD2	TRBJ2-5	-	CASSPGAGGYETQYF	TGTGCCAGCAGCCCGGGGGCGGGAGGGTATGAGACCCAGTACTTC
TRBV6-1	TRBD2	TRBJ2-7	-	CATLAGAAPEQYF	TGTGCAACGCTAGCGGGAGCAGCCCCCGAGCAGTACTTC
TRBV7-2	TRBD1	TRBJ1-2	-	CASSPMGRSGGSYYGYTF	TGTGCCAGCAGCCCTATGGGAAGATCAGGGGGGTCCTACTATGGCTACACCTTC
TRBV14	TRBD2	TRBJ2-1	-	CASSRTSGTPWAEQFF	TGTGCCAGCAGTCGGACTAGCGGGACTCCTTGGGCTGAGCAGTTCTTC
TRBV19	-	TRBJ2-7	-	CASRTQGGGQYF	TGTGCCAGCCGAACTCAGGGAGGGGGGCAGTACTTC
TRBV27	-	TRBJ1-5	-	CASSLGGAPGKPQHF	TGTGCCAGCAGCCTGGGAGGGGCCCCAGGGAAGCCCCAGCATTTT
TRBV19	-	TRBJ1-5	few	CASSRRNDQPQHF	TGTGCCAGTAGTAGACGGAACGATCAGCCCCAGCATTTT
TRBV2	-	TRBJ2-2	-	CASSGESLAGELFF	TGTGCCAGCAGTGGGGAATCTCTAGCCGGGGAGCTGTTTTTT
TRBV5-1	-	TRBJ1-1	-	CASSLGDFLITEAFF	TGCGCCAGCAGCTTGGGTGACTTCTTAATAACTGAAGCTTTCTTT
TRBV9	-	TRBJ2-2	few	CASSQTGLNTGELFF	TGTGCCAGCTCCCAGACTGGATTGAACACCGGGGAGCTGTTTTTT
TRBV12-1	-	TRBJ1-5	few	CASPHPPQHF	TGTGCCAGCCCCCACCCGCCCCAGCATTTT
TRBV6-6	-	TRBJ2-3	-	CASSYGLATQYF	TGTGCCAGCAGTTACGGACTGGCAACGCAGTATTTT
TRBV7-2	TRBD2	TRBJ2-7	-	CASSVTGTSGIYEQYF	TGTGCCAGCAGCGTAACCGGGACTAGCGGGATTTACGAGCAGTACTTC
TRBV7-8	-	TRBJ1-4	-	CASSPGQSTNEKLFF	TGTGCCAGCAGCCCTGGACAGTCGACTAATGAAAAACTGTTTTTT
TRBV5-1	-	TRBJ2-2	-	CASSLDPGRTGELFF	TGCGCCAGCAGCTTGGACCCAGGGAGGACCGGGGAGCTGTTTTTT
TRBV27	TRBD1	TRBJ2-2	-	CASSKTYRTGGELFF	TGTGCCAGCAGTAAAACCTATCGGACAGGGGGGGAGCTGTTTTTT
TRBV5-1	TRBD2	TRBJ2-1	-	CASSPTSGGSSYNEQFF	TGCGCCAGCAGCCCAACTAGCGGGGGGAGCTCCTACAATGAGCAGTTCTTC
TRBV29-1	TRBD1	TRBJ1-1	-	CSVGQGGTEAFF	TGCAGCGTTGGACAGGGAGGGACTGAAGCTTTCTTT
TRBV5-1	TRBD1	TRBJ1-2	-	CASSQQGQGDYGYTF	TGCGCCAGCAGCCAACAGGGGCAGGGGGACTATGGCTACACCTTC
TRBV7-2	-	TRBJ1-3	-	CASSTGDLYSGNTIYF	TGTGCCAGCAGCACAGGAGACCTGTACTCTGGAAACACCATATATTTT
TRBV5-4	TRBD1	TRBJ1-1	-	CASSSGQGAEAFF	TGTGCCAGCAGCTCCGGACAGGGCGCTGAAGCTTTCTTT
TRBV20-1	-	TRBJ1-1	few	CSARDRTEAFF	TGCAGTGCTAGAGATCGGACCGAAGCTTTCTTT